The clone carrying this T cell receptor (beta chain) qualifies as medium-sized. Antigen: not known. This entry belongs to a study of a mutant IDH1 vaccine in newly diagnosed glioma. Background on the study: Commencement of vaccination occurred 4-6 weeks following radiotherapy alone, or concurrently with temozolomide cycles. Most had both radiotherapy and temozolomide beforehand; others had only one.

TCRdb's table, derived via immunoSEQ multiplex PCR, lists solely in-frame clones and lacks some. The repertoire holds about 60,000 clones, 85% to 90% seen once, with more than 1.1% in the top ten. Germline V gene sequence: CDR1 SGHDN, CDR2 FVKESK. The CDR3 runs 12 residues. V shed 3 bases, J shed 13 bases, and the junction held 6 bases outside the gene matches. Time point in this sample: week 23, last vaccination. In every dose of vaccine, 300 ug of mutant IDH1 20-mer peptide was given alongside topical imiquimod. The specimen was PBMCs, collected from a glioma patient whose treatment included an IDH1 peptide vaccine. This sequence was found in a man aged 40-50 years with glioma. The gene calls are TRBV14 and TRBJ2-1, with 7 nucleotides matching TRBD2. CDR3 amino acids: CASSQSGMGQFF. The DNA for the CDR3 is TGTGCCAGCAGCCAGAGCGGGATGGGACAGTTCTTC.